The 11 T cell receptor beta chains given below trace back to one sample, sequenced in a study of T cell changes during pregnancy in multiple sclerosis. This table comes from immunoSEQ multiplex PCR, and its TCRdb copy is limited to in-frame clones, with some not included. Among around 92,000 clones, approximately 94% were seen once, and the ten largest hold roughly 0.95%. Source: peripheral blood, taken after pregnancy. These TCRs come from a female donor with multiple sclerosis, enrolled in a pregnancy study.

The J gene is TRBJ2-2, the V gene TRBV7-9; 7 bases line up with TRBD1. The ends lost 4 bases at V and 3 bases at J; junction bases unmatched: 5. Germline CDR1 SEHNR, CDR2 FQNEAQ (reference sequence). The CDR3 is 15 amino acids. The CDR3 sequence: CASSSQGQYTGELFF. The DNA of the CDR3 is TGTGCCAGCAGCTCCCAGGGACAGTACACCGGGGAGCTGTTTTTT.

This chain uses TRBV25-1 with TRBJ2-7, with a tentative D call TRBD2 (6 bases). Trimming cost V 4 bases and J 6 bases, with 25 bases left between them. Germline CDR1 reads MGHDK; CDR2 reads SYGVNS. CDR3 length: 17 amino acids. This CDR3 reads CASSGTVIAAASAEQYF. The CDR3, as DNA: TGTGCCAGCAGTGGCACCGTTATCGCGGCTGCTAGCGCCGAGCAGTACTTC.

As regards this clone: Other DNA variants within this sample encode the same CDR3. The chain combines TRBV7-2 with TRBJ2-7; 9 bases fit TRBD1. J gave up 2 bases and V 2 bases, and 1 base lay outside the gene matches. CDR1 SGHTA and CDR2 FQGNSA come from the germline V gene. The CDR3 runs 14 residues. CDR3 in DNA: TGTGCCAGCAGCTTACGGGACAGGGCCTACGAGCAGTACTTC. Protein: CASSLRDRAYEQYF.

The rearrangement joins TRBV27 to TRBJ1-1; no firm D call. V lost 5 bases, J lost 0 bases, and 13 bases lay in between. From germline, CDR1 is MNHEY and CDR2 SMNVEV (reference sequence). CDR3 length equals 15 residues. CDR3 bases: TGTGCCAGCAGTCGGTCCCCGCGTATGAACACTGAAGCTTTCTTT. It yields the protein CASSRSPRMNTEAFF.

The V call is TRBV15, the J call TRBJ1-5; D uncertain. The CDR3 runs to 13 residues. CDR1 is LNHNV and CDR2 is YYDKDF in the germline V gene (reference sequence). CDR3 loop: CAAAESGGQPQHF. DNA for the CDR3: TGTGCTGCAGCAGAGTCGGGAGGACAGCCCCAGCATTTT.

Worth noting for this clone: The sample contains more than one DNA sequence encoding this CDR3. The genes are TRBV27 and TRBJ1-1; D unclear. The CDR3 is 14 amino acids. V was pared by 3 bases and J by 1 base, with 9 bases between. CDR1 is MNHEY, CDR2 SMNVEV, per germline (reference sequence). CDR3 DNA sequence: TGTGCCAGCAGTTTTAGACAAAGGAACACTGAAGCTTTCTTT. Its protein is CASSFRQRNTEAFF.

In DNA, the CDR3 is TGTGCCAGCAGTTTTAGGGACGCGGGGGAGCAGTTCTTC. Protein: CASSFRDAGEQFF. The chain joins TRBV27 to TRBJ2-1; D perhaps matches TRBD2 (6 bases). V lost 3 bases and J lost 10, with 13 bases in between. The CDR3 runs 13 residues. Germline CDR1 MNHEY, CDR2 SMNVEV (reference sequence).

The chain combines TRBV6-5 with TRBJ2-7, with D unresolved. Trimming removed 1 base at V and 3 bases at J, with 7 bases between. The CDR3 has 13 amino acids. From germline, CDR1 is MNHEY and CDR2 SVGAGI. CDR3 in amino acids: CASSYLYLYEQYF. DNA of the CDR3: TGTGCCAGCAGTTACTTGTATCTCTACGAGCAGTACTTC.

This CDR3 is CASNCRKEVAYEQYF. The CDR3 nucleotides are TGCGCCAGCAATTGCAGGAAGGAGGTCGCCTACGAGCAGTACTTC. The rearrangement uses TRBV23-1 and TRBJ2-7, with D possibly matching TRBD2 (5 bases). TRBV23-1 is identified as an open reading frame with a role that is uncertain. The CDR3 is 15 amino acids. With 7 bases removed from V and 2 bases from J, the gap between germline ends came to 18 bases.

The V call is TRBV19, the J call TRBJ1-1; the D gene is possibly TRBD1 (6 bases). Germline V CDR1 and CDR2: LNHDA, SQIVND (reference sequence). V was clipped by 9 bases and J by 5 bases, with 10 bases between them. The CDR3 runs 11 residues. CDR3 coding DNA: TGTGCCAGCCGCAGGGGAACTGAAGCTTTCTTT. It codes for CASRRGTEAFF.

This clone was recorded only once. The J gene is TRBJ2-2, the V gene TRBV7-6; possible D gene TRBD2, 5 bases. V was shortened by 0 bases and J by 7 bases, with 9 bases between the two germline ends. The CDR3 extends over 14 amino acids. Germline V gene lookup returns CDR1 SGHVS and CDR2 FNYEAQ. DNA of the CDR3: TGTGCCAGCAGCTTAGCGGGAGTTTTCGGGGAGCTGTTTTTT. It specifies CASSLAGVFGELFF.